This TCR beta chain was sequenced during a study of patients and donors after allogeneic stem cell transplantation. This clonotype was counted many times. TCRdb ran MiXCR on the RT-PCR reads and lists one entry per CDR3 protein. The sample lists more than 850,000 distinct CDR3 sequences; roughly 18% were seen once. CDR3 size: 16 residues. Unmatched junction bases numbered 8, after V lost 6 bases and J lost 4 bases. The receptor's source is a human donor who was either an allogeneic HSCT recipient or a stem cell or donor lymphocyte infusion donor (not recorded which). It is not recorded whose cells these are; they may come from a transplant donor. This rearrangement joins TRBV12-3 or TRBV12-4 to TRBJ2-1; 11 nucleotides line up with TRBD2. What was sequenced was blood, either unsorted or a sorted T cell fraction (not recorded which). The CDR3 sequence is CASRKRGLAAYNEQFF. The CDR3 DNA reads as TGTGCCAGCAGAAAAAGGGGACTAGCGGCTTACAATGAGCAGTTCTTC.